The rows below give T cell receptor beta chains drawn from one sample of a study of neoadjuvant anti-PD-1 for oral cavity cancer. TCRdb keeps only in-frame clones here, not all; method: immunoSEQ multiplex PCR. The sample includes 55,000 to 75,000 clones, around four fifths of them seen just once. Sample: PBMCs, taken before nivolumab (anti-PD-1) treatment. The source of these receptors is a person between 35 and 79 years old with oral cavity squamous cell carcinoma. The CDR3 runs from the conserved cysteine through the conserved F or W. The D gene is left open where the match is weak. Rows may omit the clone size; those that give it use once, few, many or a size class.

j_call,d_call,v_call,clone_size,cdr3_nt,cdr3_aa
TRBJ1-2,.,TRBV21-1,.,TGTGCCAGCAGCAAAGTGTACCCTCTTAACTATGGCTACACCTTC,CASSKVYPLNYGYTF
TRBJ2-1,TRBD2,TRBV6-1,few,TGTGCCAGTGCAGGGACTAGCGGGAGTCAGCAGTTCTTC,CASAGTSGSQQFF
TRBJ2-5,TRBD1,TRBV19,.,TGTGCCAGTAGGTGGACAGGGGCGCACCAAGAGACCCAGTACTTC,CASRWTGAHQETQYF
TRBJ2-4,.,TRBV7-7,.,TGTGCCAGCAGCTTATTGGGAAGCCAAATGGACATTCAGTACTTC,CASSLLGSQMDIQYF
TRBJ2-5,.,TRBV10-2,.,TGCGCCAGCAGTGAGTCGACGGGGACCCAGTACTTC,CASSESTGTQYF
TRBJ2-1,TRBD2,TRBV7-6,.,TGTGCCAGCAGCATATTTCCGGCTAGCGGGGGGCTAAGCTCCTACAATGAGCAGTTCTTC,CASSIFPASGGLSSYNEQFF
TRBJ2-7,.,TRBV11-2,few,TGTGCCAGCACCGACCCCGGGGCACTTAGCTCCTACGAGCAGTACTTC,CASTDPGALSSYEQYF
TRBJ2-1,.,TRBV2,.,TGTGCCACCCGGCCGGACACTTACAATGAGCAGTTCTTC,CATRPDTYNEQFF
TRBJ2-3,TRBD1,TRBV10-3,.,TGTGCCATCAGTGGGGGACAGGGGGCGGAAAGTAGGACAGATACGCAGTATTTT,CAISGGQGAESRTDTQYF
TRBJ2-7,.,TRBV5-1,.,TGCGCCAGCAGCCCGGGACCTGAGCGCGAGCAGTACTTC,CASSPGPEREQYF
TRBJ1-5,.,TRBV7-2,few,TGTGCCAGCAGCTTATTCCGGCAGACGAATCAGCCCCAGCATTTT,CASSLFRQTNQPQHF
TRBJ2-7,.,TRBV18,.,TGTGCCAGCTCCTCCGGAGGGGGGTCCGAGCAGTACTTC,CASSSGGGSEQYF
TRBJ1-2,TRBD1,TRBV6-5,.,TGTGCCACCGGACAGGGGGCGGGGGGCTACACCTTC,CATGQGAGGYTF
TRBJ2-1,.,TRBV11-2,.,TGTGCCAGCAGCTTAGGGAGGAAGACCTTAAGCTCCTACAATGAGCAGTTCTTC,CASSLGRKTLSSYNEQFF
TRBJ2-7,.,TRBV27,many,TGTGCCAGCAGTTTATCGGGCGGTCAGGGAAGCGAGCAGTACTTC,CASSLSGGQGSEQYF
TRBJ2-5,.,TRBV11-2,.,TGTGCCAGCAGCATTTTTGAGGGGAACCAAGAGACCCAGTACTTC,CASSIFEGNQETQYF
TRBJ1-4,TRBD1,TRBV7-9,.,TGTGCCAGCACCCGACAGGGAAGAAATGAAAAACTGTTTTTT,CASTRQGRNEKLFF
TRBJ2-7,TRBD2,TRBV18,.,TGTGCCAGCTCACCGGGTCCTCCGGGACTAGTCGAGTACGAGCAGTACTTC,CASSPGPPGLVEYEQYF
TRBJ1-5,TRBD1,TRBV16,.,TGTGCCAGCAGCGACACAGGGGCTGACAATCAGCCCCAGCATTTT,CASSDTGADNQPQHF
TRBJ2-7,TRBD2,TRBV5-1,.,TGCGCCAGCAGCTTGGCTAGCGGGAGCTACGAGCAGTACTTC,CASSLASGSYEQYF
TRBJ2-2,.,TRBV4-2,.,TGTGCCAGCAGCCAAGCCTGGTCAGGGGAGCTGTTTTTT,CASSQAWSGELFF
TRBJ1-6,.,TRBV6-6,.,TGTGCCAGTTCGACCTATAATTCACCCCTCCACTTT,CASSTYNSPLHF
TRBJ2-5,.,TRBV10-1,.,TGCGCCAGCAGTGATCCCGGGTTAGAGGAGACCCAGTACTTC,CASSDPGLEETQYF
TRBJ1-3,.,TRBV11-2,.,TGTGCCAGCAAAGATCAGGCCTCTGGAAACACCATATATTTT,CASKDQASGNTIYF
TRBJ1-2,.,TRBV6-5,.,TGTGCCAGCAGTTACTCCGGGACGACGGATGGCTACACCTTC,CASSYSGTTDGYTF
TRBJ1-1,.,TRBV7-6,.,TGTGCCAGCAGCCCCCTCAACACTGAAGCTTTCTTT,CASSPLNTEAFF
TRBJ2-7,TRBD1,TRBV6-6,.,TGTGCCAGCAATCAGGGGGCTGTGTACGAGCAGTACTTC,CASNQGAVYEQYF
TRBJ2-7,.,TRBV11-2,few,TGTGCCAGCAGCTTAATACGGGACCACGAGCAGTACTTC,CASSLIRDHEQYF